Below, one T cell receptor beta chain is given with its context. It is likely a read error, because the conserved phenylalanine at the end of the CDR3 is missing. Because the CDR3's place on the DNA is in doubt, the DNA is left out and the CDR3 is given as listed by TCRdb. The CDR3 adds up to 9 amino acids, both ends counted. Germline-derived CDR1 and CDR2 are MDHEN and SYDVKM. Data came from immunoSEQ multiplex PCR; TCRdb stores just in-frame clones and leaves some out. The sample contains tens of thousands of clones, over 75% of which appear only once. The data were obtained in a study of T cell changes during pregnancy in multiple sclerosis.

The TCR comes from a female donor with multiple sclerosis, enrolled in a pregnancy study. Source: CD8+ T cells from peripheral blood mononuclear cells, taken after pregnancy. The chain employs TRBV28 and TRBJ2-7; the table calls TRBD2, which could not be checked here. CDR3 sequence reads: CASSRRLAG.